The clone carrying this T cell receptor beta chain was seen once. The source of the sample is a study of chemoradiotherapy in HPV16-positive cancers. Germline CDR1 is SGHDN and CDR2 is FVKESK. The CDR3 length is 15 residues. V trimming: 4 bases; J trimming: 0 bases; junction bases outside the gene matches: 2. This table comes from immunoSEQ multiplex PCR, and its TCRdb copy is limited to in-frame clones, with some not included. The top ten clones hold under 20% of a sample with fewer than 25,000 clones, 80% to 95% of them seen once. The chain employs TRBV14 and TRBJ2-2, with 7 bases fitting TRBD1. Sequencing used blood, obtained from a patient who underwent chemoradiotherapy. This sequence originates from a human donor with HPV-associated anogenital cancer. The CDR3 DNA reads TGTGCCAGCAGCCCACAGGGGCCGAACACCGGGGAGCTGTTTTTT. Translated: CASSPQGPNTGELFF.